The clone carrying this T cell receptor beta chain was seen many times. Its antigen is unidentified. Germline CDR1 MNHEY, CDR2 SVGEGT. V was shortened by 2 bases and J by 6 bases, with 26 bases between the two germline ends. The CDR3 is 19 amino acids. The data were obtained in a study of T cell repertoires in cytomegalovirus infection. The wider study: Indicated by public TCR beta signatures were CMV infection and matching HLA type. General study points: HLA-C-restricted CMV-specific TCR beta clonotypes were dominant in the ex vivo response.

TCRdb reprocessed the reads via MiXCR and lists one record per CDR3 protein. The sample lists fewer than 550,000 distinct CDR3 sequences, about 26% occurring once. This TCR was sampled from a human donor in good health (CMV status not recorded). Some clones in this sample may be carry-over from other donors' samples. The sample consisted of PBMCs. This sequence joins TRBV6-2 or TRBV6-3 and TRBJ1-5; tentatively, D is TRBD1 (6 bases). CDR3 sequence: CASSYGFEFKTGISQPQHF. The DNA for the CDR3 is TGTGCCAGCAGTTACGGGTTTGAATTTAAAACAGGGATATCTCAGCCCCAGCATTTT.